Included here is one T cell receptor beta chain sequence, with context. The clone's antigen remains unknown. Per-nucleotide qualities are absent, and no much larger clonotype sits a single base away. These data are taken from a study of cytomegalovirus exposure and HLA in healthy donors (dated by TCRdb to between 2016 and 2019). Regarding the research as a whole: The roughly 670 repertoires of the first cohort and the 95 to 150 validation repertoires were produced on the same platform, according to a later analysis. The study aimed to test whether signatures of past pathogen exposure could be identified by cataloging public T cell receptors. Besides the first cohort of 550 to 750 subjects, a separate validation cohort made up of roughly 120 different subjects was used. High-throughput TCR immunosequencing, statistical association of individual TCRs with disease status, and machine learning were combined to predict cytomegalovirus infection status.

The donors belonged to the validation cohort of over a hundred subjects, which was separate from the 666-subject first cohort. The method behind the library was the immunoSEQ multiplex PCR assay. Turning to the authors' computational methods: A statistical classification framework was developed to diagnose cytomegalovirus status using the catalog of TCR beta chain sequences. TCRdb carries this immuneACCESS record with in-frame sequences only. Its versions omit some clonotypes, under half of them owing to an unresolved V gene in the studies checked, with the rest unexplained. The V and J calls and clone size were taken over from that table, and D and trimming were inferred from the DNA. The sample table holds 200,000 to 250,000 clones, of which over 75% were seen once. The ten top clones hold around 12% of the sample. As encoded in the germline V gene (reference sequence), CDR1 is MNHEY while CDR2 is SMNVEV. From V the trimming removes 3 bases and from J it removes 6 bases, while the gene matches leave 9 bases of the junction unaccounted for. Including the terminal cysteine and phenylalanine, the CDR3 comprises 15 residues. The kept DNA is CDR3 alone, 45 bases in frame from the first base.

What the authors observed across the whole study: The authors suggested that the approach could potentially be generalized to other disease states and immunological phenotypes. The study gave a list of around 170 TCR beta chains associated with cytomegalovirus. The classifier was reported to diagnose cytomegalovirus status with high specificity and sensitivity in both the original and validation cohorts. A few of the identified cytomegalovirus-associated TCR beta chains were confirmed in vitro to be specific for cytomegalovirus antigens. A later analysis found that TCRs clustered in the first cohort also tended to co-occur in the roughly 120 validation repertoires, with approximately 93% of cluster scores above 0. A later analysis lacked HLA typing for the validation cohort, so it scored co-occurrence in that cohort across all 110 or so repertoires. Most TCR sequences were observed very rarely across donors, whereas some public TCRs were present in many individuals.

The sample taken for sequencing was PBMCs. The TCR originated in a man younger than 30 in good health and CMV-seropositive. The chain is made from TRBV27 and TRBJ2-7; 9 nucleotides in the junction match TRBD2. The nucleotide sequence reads TGTGCCAGCAGTTTTTCCGGCGGGAGGGTTCTCGAGCAGTACTTC. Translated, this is CASSFSGGRVLEQYF.